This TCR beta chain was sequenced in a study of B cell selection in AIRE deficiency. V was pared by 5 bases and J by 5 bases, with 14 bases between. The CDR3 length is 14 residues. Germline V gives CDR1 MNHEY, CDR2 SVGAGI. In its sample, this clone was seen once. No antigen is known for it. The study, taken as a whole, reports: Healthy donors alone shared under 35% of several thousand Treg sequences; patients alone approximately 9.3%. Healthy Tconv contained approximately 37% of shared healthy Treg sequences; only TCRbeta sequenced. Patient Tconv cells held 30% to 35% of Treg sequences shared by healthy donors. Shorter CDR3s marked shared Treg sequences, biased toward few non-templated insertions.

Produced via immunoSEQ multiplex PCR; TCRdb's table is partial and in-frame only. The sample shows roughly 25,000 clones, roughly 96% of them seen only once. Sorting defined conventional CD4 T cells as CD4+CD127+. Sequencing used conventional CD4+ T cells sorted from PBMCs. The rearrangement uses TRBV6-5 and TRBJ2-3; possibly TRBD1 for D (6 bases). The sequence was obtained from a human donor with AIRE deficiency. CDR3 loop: CASSPRTVGDTQYF. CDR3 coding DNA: TGTGCCAGCAGTCCACGGACAGTTGGAGATACGCAGTATTTT.